A single sample is the source of the 14 T cell receptor beta chains below, sequenced in a study of beta chain features in type 1 diabetes. Reverse transcription of all isolated RNA meant that expressed TCRB transcripts were sequenced. Data came from immunoSEQ multiplex PCR; TCRdb stores just in-frame clones and leaves some out. This sample has 430,000 or so clones, with about an eighth found just once. Sequenced input: naive CD4+ T cells from blood. The source is a woman aged 18-29 years in good health.

This chain joins TRBV7-2 and TRBJ2-7; TRBD1 aligns across 8 bases. The CDR3 has 13 amino acids. Trimming at V came to 5 bases and at J to 2 bases, leaving 2 bases not matched to a gene. Germline V gene sequence: CDR1 SGHTA, CDR2 FQGNSA. Written as DNA, the CDR3 is TGTGCCAGCAGCCCGGACAGGGCCTACGAGCAGTACTTC. Its protein product is CASSPDRAYEQYF.

This clone came up many times. This chain uses TRBV15 with TRBJ2-7; either TRBD1 or TRBD2 may supply D (5 bases each). V gave up 4 bases and J gave up 11 bases, with 15 bases separating them. The CDR3 sequence is 12 residues long. Germline CDR1 LNHNV, CDR2 YYDKDF (reference sequence). The CDR3 reads CATSKVRGPKYV. The CDR3 DNA reads TGTGCCACCAGCAAAGTGAGGGGACCGAAGTACGTC.

This sequence joins TRBV6-1 and TRBJ2-7; no definite D call. The length of the CDR3 is 17 residues. Germline values: CDR1 MNHNS, CDR2 SASEGT. V lost 2 bases and J 3 bases, leaving 20 bases between the germline ends. CDR3 nucleotide sequence: TGTGCCAGCAGTGAAAGGCCCAACGCGGATAGGGACTACGAGCAGTACGTC. Its translation is CASSERPNADRDYEQYV.

This clone was found a few times. The chain carries TRBV23-1 and TRBJ1-1, with 7 positions matching TRBD1. TRBV23-1 falls under the ORF class, with uncertain function. The CDR3 covers 15 residues. J lost 5 bases, V lost 4 bases, and 10 bases had no gene match. The CDR3 here is CASSRATGDGTEAFF. The DNA for the CDR3 is TGCGCCAGCAGTCGAGCTACAGGGGATGGAACTGAAGCTTTCTTT.

This clone was detected a few times. V gene TRBV30 combines with J gene TRBJ1-3; no clear D gene. The CDR3 covers 11 residues. V was shortened by 7 bases and J by 0 bases, with 4 bases between the two germline ends. Germline CDR1 GTSNPN, CDR2 SVGIG (reference sequence). The CDR3: CASDSGNTIYF. The DNA of the CDR3 is TGTGCCTCCGACTCTGGAAACACCATATATTTT. Full variable domain (remainder filled in from reference TRBV30 and TRBJ1-3): SQTIHQWPATLVQPVGSPLSLECTVEGTSNPNLYWYRQAAGRGLQLLFYSVGIGQISSEVPQNLSASRPQDRQFILSSKKLLLSDSGFYLCASDSGNTIYFGEGSWLTVV.

This rearrangement joins TRBV23-1 to TRBJ2-7; D is perhaps TRBD1 (6 bases). TRBV23-1 is noted as an ORF with a role that remains uncertain. The CDR3 extends over 15 amino acids. Trimming stripped 0 bases from V and 4 bases from J, with 13 bases between. CDR3 DNA: TGCGCCAGCAGTCAATCGAACAGGGATCGGTACGAGCAGTACTTC. Translating it yields CASSQSNRDRYEQYF.

V usage is TRBV7-2 and J usage is TRBJ2-7; D possibly corresponds to TRBD1 (5 bases). Deletions cut 4 bases from V and 3 bases from J, with 19 bases between. Germline assignment: CDR1 SGHTA and CDR2 FQGNSA. This CDR3 has 16 amino acids. This CDR3 reads CASSSTPRVVGYEQYF. CDR3 DNA: TGTGCCAGCAGCTCCACTCCCAGGGTAGTGGGCTACGAGCAGTACTTC.

This clone came up a few times. V usage is TRBV9 and J usage is TRBJ2-2, with D possibly being TRBD2 (6 bases). The V gene lost 5 bases and the J gene lost 3 bases, with 17 bases spanning the gap. CDR1 is SGDLS and CDR2 is YYNGEE in the germline V gene. The CDR3 spans 16 residues. CDR3 protein: CASSGSGDSYTGELFF. The CDR3, as DNA: TGTGCCAGCAGTGGCTCGGGGGACTCCTACACCGGGGAGCTGTTTTTT.

This clone turned up a few times. Written as DNA, the CDR3 is TGTGCCAGCAGCAGCCCGGGACTAGCGGGCTCCTCGTACGGGGAGCTGTTTTTT. This encodes CASSSPGLAGSSYGELFF. The gene calls are TRBV5-4 and TRBJ2-2, with TRBD2 identical over 12 bases. Germline V lookup: CDR1 SGHNT, CDR2 YYREEE (reference sequence). This CDR3 comprises 18 residues. Unmatched junction bases numbered 14, after V lost 4 bases and J lost 7 bases.

This clone has more than one count but fewer than ten. The rearrangement uses TRBV10-3 and TRBJ2-5; D gene unclear. V shed 0 bases and J shed 4 bases, with 6 bases lying between them. Germline assignment: CDR1 ENHRY and CDR2 SYGVKD. The length of the CDR3 is 13 residues. CDR3 nucleotides: TGTGCCATCAGTGAGTCCTATGGAGAGACCCAGTACTTC. Translated: CAISESYGETQYF.

The chain links TRBV28 to TRBJ2-5, with TRBD1 identical over 9 bases. J lost 7 bases, V lost 6 bases, and 6 bases had no gene match. This CDR3 is built from 13 residues. CDR1 and CDR2 (germline): MDHEN, SYDVKM. The DNA of the CDR3 is TGTGCCAGCAGACAGGGGGCTAGTAGGACCCAGTACTTC. Translating gives CASRQGASRTQYF.

J is TRBJ1-2 and V is TRBV2; TRBD1 agrees at 7 bases. Germline V gives CDR1 SNHLY, CDR2 FYNNEI. The J segment lost 4 bases and the V segment lost 6 bases, leaving 5 bases of the junction unmatched. The CDR3 covers 13 residues. The CDR3 loop is CASSDRESYGYTF. Written as DNA, the CDR3 is TGTGCCAGCAGCGACAGGGAAAGCTATGGCTACACCTTC.

This clone was counted at least ten times. The chain is built from TRBV28 and TRBJ2-7; D perhaps matches TRBD2 (5 bases). This CDR3 has 11 residues. Germline lookup yields CDR1 MDHEN and CDR2 SYDVKM. Trimming pared 5 bases from V and 3 bases from J, leaving 5 bases between. The CDR3 bases are TGTGCCAGCAGTGGAGGCTACGAGCAGTACGTC. Residues: CASSGGYEQYV.

J is TRBJ2-7 and V is TRBV11-1; a weak D match, TRBD1 (5 bases). Trimming left V 0 bases short and J 4 bases short, with 13 bases between. Germline CDR1 and CDR2: SGHAT and FQDESV (reference sequence). This CDR3 has 15 amino acids. CDR3 nucleotide sequence: TGTGCCAGCAGCTTAGCGGACACCCACTGGTACGAGCAGTACTTC. Translated: CASSLADTHWYEQYF. Together with reference TRBV11-1 and TRBJ2-7, the CDR3 gives the full variable domain: EAEVAQSPRYKITEKSQAVAFWCDPISGHATLYWYRQILGQGPELLVQFQDESVVDDSQLPKDRFSAERLKGVDSTLKIQPAELGDSAMYLCASSLADTHWYEQYFGPGTRLTVT.